The 24 T cell receptor beta chains in this list originate from one sample, sequenced in a study of T cell responses to AZD1222 COVID-19 vaccine. Sequenced by immunoSEQ multiplex PCR; TCRdb stores in-frame clones only, minus some. The data contain about 94,000 clones, about 90% of them singletons. Sample: peripheral blood, taken on day 0 of AZD1222 vaccination. The source is an adult in good health.

The V call is TRBV6-5, the J call TRBJ1-1, with D tentatively TRBD1 (6 bases). Trimming left V 8 bases short and J 5 bases short, with 18 bases between. Per germline, CDR1 MNHEY and CDR2 SVGAGI. This CDR3 is 14 amino acids long. The chain's CDR3 is CASYRDPIGTEAFF. The CDR3 nucleotides read TGTGCCAGCTACAGGGACCCCATCGGGACTGAAGCTTTCTTT.

This chain joins TRBV10-3 and TRBJ2-3, with a weak D call TRBD1 (5 bases). The CDR3 has 14 residues. Deletions cut 4 bases from V and 2 bases from J, with 10 bases between. Germline V gives CDR1 ENHRY, CDR2 SYGVKD. This CDR3 reads CAISVGAATDTQYF. In DNA form, the CDR3 reads TGTGCCATCAGTGTAGGGGCAGCCACAGATACGCAGTATTTT.

V usage is TRBV23-1 and J usage is TRBJ1-5; TRBD1 aligns across 9 bases. TRBV23-1 is an open reading frame whose function is uncertain. The trim removed 8 bases at V and 5 bases at J, leaving 4 bases unmatched. This CDR3 is built from 13 residues. CDR3 loop: CASLWDRDQPQHF. Written as DNA, the CDR3 is TGCGCCAGCTTATGGGACAGGGATCAGCCCCAGCATTTT.

This clone was seen just once. V and J are TRBV6-5 and TRBJ2-1; D possibly corresponds to TRBD1 (5 bases). The CDR3 spans 14 residues. V gave up 3 bases and J gave up 4 bases, with 10 bases separating them. Germline CDR1 is MNHEY and CDR2 is SVGAGI. In DNA form, the CDR3 reads TGTGCCAGCAGTTATAGAGCAGGGTACAATGAGCAGTTCTTC. Its protein is CASSYRAGYNEQFF.

This clone was found once. The chain recombines TRBV14 with TRBJ1-3; D is unclear. V was cut by 0 bases and J by 2 bases, with 26 bases left in between. The CDR3 is 21 residues long. CDR1 is SGHDN, CDR2 FVKESK, per germline. Here the CDR3 reads CASSQDGAPEVQSIPGNTIYF. The CDR3 coding sequence is TGTGCCAGCAGCCAAGATGGAGCCCCGGAGGTCCAGTCCATTCCTGGAAACACCATATATTTT.

The chain has TRBV3-1 (or the pseudogene TRBV3-2) and TRBJ2-1; D possibly corresponds to TRBD1 (5 bases). The CDR3 loop spans 17 amino acids. Trimming removed 0 bases from V and 3 bases from J, with 15 bases in between. The V gene's germline CDR1 is LGHDT and CDR2 YNNKEL (reference sequence). The CDR3 spells CASSQDQGDVVYNEQFF. The CDR3 DNA is TGTGCCAGCAGCCAAGATCAAGGGGATGTCGTCTACAATGAGCAGTTCTTC.

The chain links TRBV7-9 to TRBJ2-7, with 7 bases fitting TRBD2. J gave up 3 bases and V 5 bases, and 7 bases lay outside the gene matches. This CDR3 contains 14 residues. Germline CDR1 and CDR2: SEHNR and FQNEAQ (reference sequence). For the CDR3, the DNA is TGTGCCAGCAGCCCGCAAGCGGGGAACTACGAGCAGTACTTC. Amino acid sequence: CASSPQAGNYEQYF.

The J gene is TRBJ2-4, the V gene TRBV13; 9 nucleotides align to TRBD1. This CDR3 spans 15 amino acids. Germline CDR1 and CDR2: PRHDT and FYEKMQ (reference sequence). The junction had 7 bases not matched to a gene; V was cut back by 2 bases and J by 8 bases. CDR3 region: CASSLRQGGRDIQYF. CDR3 DNA sequence: TGTGCCAGCAGCTTAAGACAGGGGGGGAGGGACATTCAGTACTTC. The variable domain in full, completed from reference TRBV13 and TRBJ2-4, reads AAGVIQSPRHLIKEKRETATLKCYPIPRHDTVYWYQQGPGQDPQFLISFYEKMQSDKGSIPDRFSAQQFSDYHSELNMSSLELGDSALYFCASSLRQGGRDIQYFGAGTRLSVL.

This chain joins TRBV29-1 and TRBJ1-4; a weak D match, TRBD1 (5 bases). V was pared by 4 bases and J by 0 bases, with 12 bases between. The V gene's germline CDR1 is SQVTM and CDR2 ANQGSEA. This CDR3 comprises 15 residues. The CDR3 DNA reads TGCAGCGTTGGGGACGGGCTAGCAACTAATGAAAAACTGTTTTTT. Translated: CSVGDGLATNEKLFF.

The rearrangement joins TRBV6-5 to TRBJ2-7; TRBD2 might be the D (6 bases). This CDR3 has 16 amino acids. Trimming removed 0 bases at V and 1 base at J, with 13 bases between. CDR1 and CDR2 from the germline V gene are MNHEY and SVGAGI. CDR3 DNA sequence: TGTGCCAGCAGTTACTCGGGTCTGGGACTTTCCTACGAGCAGTACTTC. It yields the protein CASSYSGLGLSYEQYF.

This clone came up once. The rearrangement joins TRBV6-1 to TRBJ1-5; the D is unclear. Germline assignment: CDR1 MNHNS and CDR2 SASEGT. The CDR3 contains 15 residues. Trimming removed 1 base at V and 3 bases at J, with 10 bases between. The CDR3 region has the DNA TGTGCCAGCAGTGAAGTTTTCAGCGACAATCAGCCCCAGCATTTT. Translating gives CASSEVFSDNQPQHF.

CDR3 in amino acids: CASSLMAGAGNTIYF. The CDR3 DNA follows: TGTGCCAGCAGCCTAATGGCAGGGGCTGGAAACACCATATATTTT. The chain employs TRBV7-2 and TRBJ1-3, with a possible D match to TRBD1 (6 bases). V was pared by 5 bases and J by 2 bases, with 13 bases between. The CDR3 length is 15 residues. The V gene's germline CDR1 is SGHTA and CDR2 FQGNSA.

V is TRBV30 and J is TRBJ1-4; 7 bases align to TRBD1. Trimming removed 2 bases from V and 8 bases from J; junction bases left unmatched: 8. CDR3 length: 14 residues. Germline CDR1 is GTSNPN and CDR2 is SVGIG (reference sequence). CDR3 region: CAWSLGQKYEKLFF. DNA for the CDR3: TGTGCCTGGAGTCTGGGACAGAAGTACGAAAAACTGTTTTTT.

The chain carries TRBV3-1 (or the pseudogene TRBV3-2) and TRBJ1-1, with D possibly being TRBD1 (6 bases). Trimming took off 4 bases at V and 7 bases at J, with 7 bases between the two ends. CDR1 and CDR2 (germline): LGHDT, YNNKEL (reference sequence). This CDR3 is 11 amino acids long. In nucleotides, the CDR3 is TGTGCCAGCAGCCGGGGGCATGAAGCTTTCTTT. It encodes CASSRGHEAFF.

This chain connects TRBV5-6 to TRBJ2-3; the D gene is possibly TRBD1 (5 bases). Germline V lookup: CDR1 SGHDT, CDR2 YYEEEE. V shed 0 bases and J shed 2 bases, with 7 bases lying between them. CDR3 size: 14 residues. The CDR3 sequence: CASSLEGFTDTQYF. CDR3 DNA: TGTGCCAGCAGCTTGGAGGGGTTCACAGATACGCAGTATTTT.

This chain joins TRBV6-5 and TRBJ2-2; no reliable D call. CDR1 MNHEY and CDR2 SVGAGI come from the germline V gene. The V end was cut by 0 bases, the J end by 2 bases, with 7 bases between. The length of the CDR3 is 15 residues. The CDR3 bases are TGTGCCAGCAGTTACTCTCCCTTTAACACCGGGGAGCTGTTTTTT. Encoded protein: CASSYSPFNTGELFF.

This chain joins TRBV5-1 and TRBJ1-1, with D hard to call. The ends were cut back, 4 bases at V and 0 bases at J, with 7 bases in the middle. The CDR3 extends over 13 amino acids. Germline CDR1 and CDR2: SGHRS and YFSETQ. The CDR3 DNA follows: TGCGCCAGCAGCAACTACATGAACACTGAAGCTTTCTTT. Amino acids: CASSNYMNTEAFF. The full variable domain, rest sourced from reference TRBV5-1 and TRBJ1-1, is KAGVTQTPRYLIKTRGQQVTLSCSPISGHRSVSWYQQTPGQGLQFLFEYFSETQRNKGNFPGRFSGRQFSNSRSEMNVSTLELGDSALYLCASSNYMNTEAFFGQGTRLTVV.

The count of this clone is one. The gene calls are TRBV18 and TRBJ1-1; TRBD1 aligns across 8 bases. This CDR3 has 13 amino acids. J gave up 8 bases and V 6 bases, and 8 bases lay outside the gene matches. Germline V gene lookup returns CDR1 KGHSH and CDR2 LQKENI. CDR3: CASSPGRQGEAFF. The CDR3 DNA reads as TGTGCCAGCTCGCCCGGCAGACAGGGGGAAGCTTTCTTT.

In its sample, this clone was seen once. This chain uses TRBV4-1 with TRBJ1-2; no clear D gene. The CDR3 loop spans 15 amino acids. Looked up from germline, CDR1 is MGHRA and CDR2 is YSYEKL. The ends were cut back, 0 bases at V and 1 base at J, with 9 bases in the middle. The CDR3 sequence is CASSQERLFNYGYTF. Here the CDR3 DNA reads TGCGCCAGCAGCCAAGAGAGACTTTTTAACTATGGCTACACCTTC.

In its sample, this clone was seen once. The V and J genes are TRBV28 and TRBJ1-2, with TRBD1 matching over 8 bases. The ends lost 3 bases at V and 6 bases at J; junction bases unmatched: 12. The CDR3 is 16 residues long. Germline V gene sequence: CDR1 MDHEN, CDR2 SYDVKM. The CDR3 sequence: CASSLAHAQGVHGYTF. In nucleotides, the CDR3 is TGTGCCAGCAGTTTGGCCCACGCACAGGGGGTCCATGGCTACACCTTC.

This chain joins TRBV9 and TRBJ1-6; D gene uncertain. The germline CDR1 and CDR2 sequences are SGDLS and YYNGEE. Between the trimmed V and J ends, which lost 3 bases and 7 bases, there was a span of 29 bases. The CDR3 covers 20 residues. The CDR3 bases are TGTGCCAGCAGCGCCACCCTAGTGTGGGGATCGCTAGGGTCCAATTCACCCCTCCACTTT. Translated: CASSATLVWGSLGSNSPLHF.

The chain combines TRBV6-2 or TRBV6-3 with TRBJ1-2, with D unclear. From germline, CDR1 is MNHEY and CDR2 SVGEGT. The length of the CDR3 is 11 residues. V was pared by 6 bases and J by 2 bases, with 4 bases between. The CDR3 DNA follows: TGTGCCAGCAGCCTCAACTATGGCTACACCTTC. Residues: CASSLNYGYTF.

The chain links TRBV14 to TRBJ1-2; 7 bases match TRBD1. The germline CDR1 and CDR2 sequences are SGHDN and FVKESK. The CDR3 has 16 residues. Trimming cost V 5 bases and J 4 bases; bases outside gene matches: 13. The CDR3 nucleotides read TGTGCCAGCAGCTCCGTTGGTGACAGGGTAAGCTATGGCTACACCTTC. This encodes CASSSVGDRVSYGYTF.

The genes are TRBV7-9 and TRBJ1-3; possibly TRBD1 for D (6 bases). The CDR3 has 14 residues. Trimming pared 6 bases from V and 2 bases from J, leaving 11 bases between. Germline V lookup: CDR1 SEHNR, CDR2 FQNEAQ (reference sequence). CDR3 amino acids: CASRPEGAGNTIYF. The CDR3 DNA reads as TGTGCCAGCAGACCGGAGGGGGCTGGAAACACCATATATTTT.